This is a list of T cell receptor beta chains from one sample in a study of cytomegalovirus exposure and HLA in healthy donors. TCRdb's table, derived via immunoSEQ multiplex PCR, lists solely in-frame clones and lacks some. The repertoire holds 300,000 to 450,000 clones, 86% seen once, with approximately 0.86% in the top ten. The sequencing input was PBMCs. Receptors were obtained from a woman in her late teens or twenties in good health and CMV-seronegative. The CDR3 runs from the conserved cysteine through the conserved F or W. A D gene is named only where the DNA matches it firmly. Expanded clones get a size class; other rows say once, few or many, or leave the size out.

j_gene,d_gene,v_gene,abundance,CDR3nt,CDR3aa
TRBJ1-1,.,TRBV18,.,TGTGCCAGCTCACCAGGAGTCGCTGAAGCTTTCTTT,CASSPGVAEAFF
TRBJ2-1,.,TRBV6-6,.,TGTGCCACCTCAAGGGGAAATGAGCAGTTCTTC,CATSRGNEQFF
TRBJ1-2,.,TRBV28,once,TGTGCCAGCACGCGGGGAAACTATGGCTACACCTTC,CASTRGNYGYTF
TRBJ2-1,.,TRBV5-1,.,TGCGCCAGCAGCGTTAACAATGAGCAGTTCTTC,CASSVNNEQFF
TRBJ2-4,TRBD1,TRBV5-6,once,TGTGCCAGCAGCACCCGGACAGGGGGCATCCTCGCCAAAAACATTCAGTACTTC,CASSTRTGGILAKNIQYF
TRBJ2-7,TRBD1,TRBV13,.,TGTGCCAGCAGCTTCCCCCTTTCCCGGGACAGGGGGCTAGAGCAGTACTTC,CASSFPLSRDRGLEQYF
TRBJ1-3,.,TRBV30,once,TGTGCCTGGAGGCTTGGAGGGGAAGGAAACACCATATATTTT,CAWRLGGEGNTIYF
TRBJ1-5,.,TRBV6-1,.,TGTGCCACCAGACGGGAGGCCAATCAGCCCCAGCATTTT,CATRREANQPQHF
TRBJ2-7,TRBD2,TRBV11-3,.,TGTGCCAGCAGCCCAAGCGGGGTGTCCTACGAGCAGTACTTC,CASSPSGVSYEQYF
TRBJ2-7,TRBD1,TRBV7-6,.,TGTGCCAGCAGCTTAGCCGGGACAGGGGAATTCACCTACGAGCAGTACTTC,CASSLAGTGEFTYEQYF
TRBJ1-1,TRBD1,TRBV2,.,TGTGCCAGCAGTGAAAAAGGGACAGGGGTAAACACTGAAGCTTTCTTT,CASSEKGTGVNTEAFF